These T cell receptor beta chains were read from a single sample in a study of control samples from healthy donors and cancer patients. Generated by immunoSEQ multiplex PCR, the TCRdb table keeps only in-frame clones and is missing some. The sample includes 130,000 to 150,000 clones, more than 85% seen only once; the top ten take roughly 3.2%. The sample comprised blood. Receptors were obtained from a young man in good health. Each CDR3 is given with its conserved first and last residue. Each record gives: J gene, D gene, V gene, clone size, CDR3 DNA, CDR3 protein. D genes are given only for firm matches. Clone size, where shown, is once, few, many, or a class for clones that have expanded.

J gene: TRBJ2-4
D gene: NA
V gene: TRBV6-5
clone size: NA
CDR3 DNA: TGTGCCAGCACCCCTGGGGCTGTGAACATTCAGTACTTC
CDR3 protein: CASTPGAVNIQYF

J gene: TRBJ1-1
D gene: TRBD1
V gene: TRBV27
clone size: NA
CDR3 DNA: TGTGCCAGCAGTTCCGGACAGGGGAGAAGATACACTGAAGCTTTCTTT
CDR3 protein: CASSSGQGRRYTEAFF

J gene: TRBJ1-2
D gene: TRBD1
V gene: TRBV5-1
clone size: NA
CDR3 DNA: TGCGCCAGCAGCCGACAGGGGGTTGACTATGGCTACACCTTC
CDR3 protein: CASSRQGVDYGYTF

J gene: TRBJ1-2
D gene: NA
V gene: TRBV28
clone size: NA
CDR3 DNA: TGTGCCAATAGGGGGGGGCGCGACTATGGCTACACCTTC
CDR3 protein: CANRGGRDYGYTF

J gene: TRBJ1-2
D gene: NA
V gene: TRBV28
clone size: NA
CDR3 DNA: TGTGCCAGCAGTCTGGTTAGCTATGGCTACACCTTC
CDR3 protein: CASSLVSYGYTF

J gene: TRBJ2-1
D gene: NA
V gene: TRBV20-1
clone size: once
CDR3 DNA: TGCAGTGCTAGAGAAGATGAGCAGTTCTTC
CDR3 protein: CSAREDEQFF

J gene: TRBJ1-6
D gene: NA
V gene: TRBV7-2
clone size: NA
CDR3 DNA: TGTGCCAGCAGCTTAAGAGCGGGGGTTTATAATTCACCCCTCCACTTT
CDR3 protein: CASSLRAGVYNSPLHF

J gene: TRBJ1-4
D gene: NA
V gene: TRBV19
clone size: NA
CDR3 DNA: TGTGCCAGTAGTTCCGGAGGTAGTGAACTCGAAAAACTGTTTTTT
CDR3 protein: CASSSGGSELEKLFF

J gene: TRBJ1-1
D gene: NA
V gene: TRBV29-1
clone size: once
CDR3 DNA: TGCAGCGGCGGACATAACACTGAAGCTTTCTTT
CDR3 protein: CSGGHNTEAFF

J gene: TRBJ2-1
D gene: TRBD2
V gene: TRBV19
clone size: NA
CDR3 DNA: TGTGCCAGTAACCCTAGCGGGGGGACCAATGAGCAGTTCTTC
CDR3 protein: CASNPSGGTNEQFF

J gene: TRBJ1-4
D gene: TRBD1
V gene: TRBV30
clone size: NA
CDR3 DNA: TGTGCCTGGAGCGCGGGACAGGGAACGGGCGATGAAAAACTGTTTTTT
CDR3 protein: CAWSAGQGTGDEKLFF

J gene: TRBJ2-3
D gene: TRBD2
V gene: TRBV13
clone size: NA
CDR3 DNA: TGTGCCAGCAGCTACTCTAGCGGGGGGAAAACAGATACGCAGTATTTT
CDR3 protein: CASSYSSGGKTDTQYF

J gene: TRBJ2-3
D gene: TRBD2
V gene: TRBV7-3
clone size: NA
CDR3 DNA: TGTGCCAGCAGCCTCCTAGCGGGGGGGCCCACAGATACGCAGTATTTT
CDR3 protein: CASSLLAGGPTDTQYF

J gene: TRBJ1-1
D gene: TRBD1
V gene: TRBV5-6
clone size: few
CDR3 DNA: TGTGCCAGCAGCCCCCTGCGGACAGGGAAGGGGACTGAAGCTTTCTTT
CDR3 protein: CASSPLRTGKGTEAFF

J gene: TRBJ1-4
D gene: NA
V gene: TRBV7-9
clone size: NA
CDR3 DNA: TGTGCCAGCAGCTTAGGGGGACAATCCCAACTGTTTTTT
CDR3 protein: CASSLGGQSQLFF

J gene: TRBJ1-2
D gene: TRBD1
V gene: TRBV7-9
clone size: NA
CDR3 DNA: TGTGCCAGCAGCATTACAGGGGGTGGCCGTGGGTATGGCTACACCTTC
CDR3 protein: CASSITGGGRGYGYTF

J gene: TRBJ2-3
D gene: NA
V gene: TRBV19
clone size: NA
CDR3 DNA: TGTGCCAGTAGTACCTATTTGGCAGATACGCAGTATTTT
CDR3 protein: CASSTYLADTQYF

J gene: TRBJ2-1
D gene: NA
V gene: TRBV19
clone size: NA
CDR3 DNA: TGTGCCAGTAGTAACCTCATTCACAATGAGCAGTTCTTC
CDR3 protein: CASSNLIHNEQFF

J gene: TRBJ1-4
D gene: NA
V gene: TRBV7-9
clone size: NA
CDR3 DNA: TGTGCCAGCAGCTTATTGGGGTTCGGGGAAAAACTGTTTTTT
CDR3 protein: CASSLLGFGEKLFF

J gene: TRBJ2-1
D gene: TRBD1
V gene: TRBV27
clone size: once
CDR3 DNA: TGTGCCAGCAGTTTAGAGCCCAGGGGGACGAGTGAGCAGTTCTTC
CDR3 protein: CASSLEPRGTSEQFF

J gene: TRBJ2-7
D gene: NA
V gene: TRBV7-4
clone size: NA
CDR3 DNA: TGTGCCAGCATCCTCGGAGGGACCGACGAGCAGTACTTC
CDR3 protein: CASILGGTDEQYF

J gene: TRBJ1-1
D gene: TRBD1
V gene: TRBV19
clone size: NA
CDR3 DNA: TGTGCCAGTAGTGCCGGACAGGCCCTTGAAGCTTTCTTT
CDR3 protein: CASSAGQALEAFF

J gene: TRBJ1-2
D gene: NA
V gene: TRBV10-1
clone size: NA
CDR3 DNA: TGCGCCAGCAGTGGGGACCCCCGGATGGGCTACACCTTC
CDR3 protein: CASSGDPRMGYTF

J gene: TRBJ1-1
D gene: NA
V gene: TRBV30
clone size: NA
CDR3 DNA: TGTGCCTGGAGCCCGAGGAGGCAGTTATCCACTGAAGCTTTCTTT
CDR3 protein: CAWSPRRQLSTEAFF

J gene: TRBJ1-2
D gene: NA
V gene: TRBV7-9
clone size: once
CDR3 DNA: TGTGCCAGCAGCTCCACAGCCCCGGGGGAGGGCTACACCTTC
CDR3 protein: CASSSTAPGEGYTF

J gene: TRBJ1-1
D gene: NA
V gene: TRBV6-5
clone size: NA
CDR3 DNA: TGTGCCAGCAGACCAGACAGAGTCGGTGAAGCTTTCTTT
CDR3 protein: CASRPDRVGEAFF

J gene: TRBJ2-2
D gene: NA
V gene: TRBV24-1
clone size: NA
CDR3 DNA: TGTGCCACCAGTGACAACAGAGAAATGAACACCGGGGAGCTGTTTTTT
CDR3 protein: CATSDNREMNTGELFF

J gene: TRBJ1-4
D gene: NA
V gene: TRBV5-1
clone size: NA
CDR3 DNA: TGCGCCAGCAGCTTGGGGGGGACTAATGAAAAACTGTTTTTT
CDR3 protein: CASSLGGTNEKLFF

J gene: TRBJ2-3
D gene: NA
V gene: TRBV30
clone size: NA
CDR3 DNA: TGTGCCTGGAGTGCCGAAGTGGGGGAAAGGGACACAGATACGCAGTATTTT
CDR3 protein: CAWSAEVGERDTDTQYF

J gene: TRBJ1-2
D gene: TRBD1
V gene: TRBV27
clone size: NA
CDR3 DNA: TGTGCCAGCAGGCTTCAACAGGGGGCGGGTTATGGCTACACCTTC
CDR3 protein: CASRLQQGAGYGYTF

J gene: TRBJ1-2
D gene: TRBD1
V gene: TRBV30
clone size: NA
CDR3 DNA: TGTGCCTGGATTCGCTACGGGACAGGGGACCCTGAAGAAGGTGGCTACACCTTC
CDR3 protein: CAWIRYGTGDPEEGGYTF

J gene: TRBJ1-1
D gene: NA
V gene: TRBV5-1
clone size: medium-sized
CDR3 DNA: TGCGCCAGCAGGGCCGACGGTGCCACTGAAGCTTTCTTT
CDR3 protein: CASRADGATEAFF

J gene: TRBJ1-2
D gene: NA
V gene: TRBV7-2
clone size: NA
CDR3 DNA: TGTGCCAGCAGCAGAGGGGGGGGAAATGGCTACACCTTC
CDR3 protein: CASSRGGGNGYTF

J gene: TRBJ2-7
D gene: NA
V gene: TRBV15
clone size: NA
CDR3 DNA: TGTGCCACCAGCAGAGATCGATATGGTGAGCAGTACTTC
CDR3 protein: CATSRDRYGEQYF

J gene: TRBJ1-2
D gene: NA
V gene: TRBV6-5
clone size: NA
CDR3 DNA: TGTGCCAGCAGTTACCCCGGACAGGGCTACACCTTC
CDR3 protein: CASSYPGQGYTF

J gene: TRBJ2-7
D gene: NA
V gene: TRBV6-6
clone size: NA
CDR3 DNA: TGTGCCAGCAGCCAATTTGGGACTTACGAGCAGTACTTC
CDR3 protein: CASSQFGTYEQYF

J gene: TRBJ2-4
D gene: NA
V gene: TRBV5-1
clone size: NA
CDR3 DNA: TGCGCCAGCAGCTTGGGGACTTTAGCCAAAAACATTCAGTACTTC
CDR3 protein: CASSLGTLAKNIQYF

J gene: TRBJ2-7
D gene: TRBD1
V gene: TRBV5-4
clone size: NA
CDR3 DNA: TGTGCCAGCAGCTTGAGAACAGGGGTCTACGAGCAGTACTTC
CDR3 protein: CASSLRTGVYEQYF

J gene: TRBJ1-1
D gene: NA
V gene: TRBV5-6
clone size: NA
CDR3 DNA: TGTGCCAGCAGCTTGGTAGCAGCGAACACTGAAGCTTTCTTT
CDR3 protein: CASSLVAANTEAFF

J gene: TRBJ1-2
D gene: NA
V gene: TRBV12-2
clone size: NA
CDR3 DNA: TGTGCAAGTCGCCTAGTCCGCCGTCATGGCTACACCTTC
CDR3 protein: CASRLVRRHGYTF

J gene: TRBJ2-7
D gene: NA
V gene: TRBV2
clone size: NA
CDR3 DNA: TGTGCCAGCAGTGAGGGGGCGCGGGACGAGCAGTACTTC
CDR3 protein: CASSEGARDEQYF

J gene: TRBJ1-1
D gene: TRBD1
V gene: TRBV9
clone size: NA
CDR3 DNA: TGTGCCAGCAGCGTAGGGACACGGACAGGCAAAGGCACTGAAGCTTTCTTT
CDR3 protein: CASSVGTRTGKGTEAFF

J gene: TRBJ1-5
D gene: TRBD1
V gene: TRBV19
clone size: once
CDR3 DNA: TGTGCCAGCTCCGGGACAGCTAATCAGCCCCAGCATTTT
CDR3 protein: CASSGTANQPQHF

J gene: TRBJ2-1
D gene: NA
V gene: TRBV5-4
clone size: NA
CDR3 DNA: TGTGCCAGCAGCTTGTTGTTCGGCGGGGAAGGCAATGAGCAGTTCTTC
CDR3 protein: CASSLLFGGEGNEQFF

J gene: TRBJ2-1
D gene: NA
V gene: TRBV27
clone size: NA
CDR3 DNA: TGTGCCAGCAGTTTGACGCTCCGGGCTAGCCATGAGCAGTTCTTC
CDR3 protein: CASSLTLRASHEQFF

J gene: TRBJ1-1
D gene: TRBD1
V gene: TRBV9
clone size: NA
CDR3 DNA: TGTGCCAGCAGCGCCCGGACAGGTTTGAACACTGAAGCTTTCTTT
CDR3 protein: CASSARTGLNTEAFF

J gene: TRBJ2-7
D gene: NA
V gene: TRBV6-5
clone size: NA
CDR3 DNA: TGTGCCAGCAGGACAGGTTCCTACGAGCAGTACTTC
CDR3 protein: CASRTGSYEQYF

J gene: TRBJ1-2
D gene: NA
V gene: TRBV6-1
clone size: NA
CDR3 DNA: TGTGCCAGCAGTGAAGGCAGGGCCTATGGCTACACCTTC
CDR3 protein: CASSEGRAYGYTF

J gene: TRBJ1-4
D gene: NA
V gene: TRBV6-5
clone size: NA
CDR3 DNA: TGTGCCAGCAGTTTGACAGGTGTTGAGGGAAAACTGTTTTTT
CDR3 protein: CASSLTGVEGKLFF